This TCR beta chain emerged from a study of cytomegalovirus exposure and HLA in healthy donors. Study information: Unique TCRs numbering roughly 85 million, obtained from HLA-typed donors, made up an early data release. Whole-study results and caveats: A classifier reportedly called cytomegalovirus status with high sensitivity and specificity. What a later analysis showed was that several of the most significant clusters appeared linked to common viral pathogens.

The PCR had 60 Vbeta and 13 Jbeta primers. The protocol was immunoSEQ multiplex PCR, while the TCRdb copy is restricted to in-frame clones and leaves out a portion. The table records some 180,000 clones, around 80% of them present only once. Worth noting for this clone: Its antigen is not identified.

The receptor was derived from a man between 40 and 49 years old in good health and CMV-seropositive. Material for sequencing was PBMCs.

CDR3 sequence (DNA): TGCAGCGTTGAAGGGTTAGAAGTAGCGGGACAATCCTACGAGCAGTACTTC. It specifies CSVEGLEVAGQSYEQYF. The rearrangement uses TRBV29-1 and TRBJ2-7; 8 bases line up with TRBD2. The V segment lost 1 base and the J segment 1 base; nucleotides outside the gene matches: 12. This CDR3 spans 17 amino acids. Germline V gene data show CDR1 as SQVTM and CDR2 as ANQGSEA.